Shown below are 17 T cell receptor beta chains from a single sample sequenced in a study of cytomegalovirus exposure and HLA in healthy donors. Primers for the PCR totalled 60 Vbeta and 13 Jbeta. Sequencing was performed with immunoSEQ multiplex PCR; in TCRdb, only in-frame clones are kept and a portion is missing. The sample carries some 130,000 clones, around three quarters recorded once. Material for sequencing was PBMCs. Source of these receptors: a male donor in good health and CMV-seronegative.

The chain uses TRBV4-2 and TRBJ2-3; maybe TRBD1 (6 bases). Per germline, CDR1 LGHNA and CDR2 YNFKEQ. CDR3 length: 16 amino acids. Trimming cost V 0 bases and J 3 bases, with 13 bases left between them. The CDR3 nucleotides are TGTGCCAGCAGCCAAGAATGGGGGCGTACGACAGATACGCAGTATTTT. Its protein product is CASSQEWGRTTDTQYF.

This clone was observed once. The CDR3 DNA follows: TGTGCCAGCAGCTTCGACGGGGGACTAGCACCTAAAGAGTACTTC. Protein: CASSFDGGLAPKEYF. J is TRBJ2-7 and V is TRBV5-5; 9 nucleotides line up with TRBD2. J was trimmed by 11 bases and V by 2 bases; bases with no gene match: 14. This CDR3 spans 15 amino acids. Per germline, CDR1 SGHKS and CDR2 YYEKEE (reference sequence).

The V call is TRBV15, the J call TRBJ2-3, with 9 positions matching TRBD2. CDR3 length: 18 amino acids. In germline, CDR1 is LNHNV, CDR2 YYDKDF (reference sequence). V was pared by 0 bases and J by 2 bases, with 9 bases of the junction left unmatched. CDR3 protein: CATSRDLGGRASTDTQYF. CDR3 in DNA: TGTGCCACCAGCAGAGATCTGGGCGGGAGGGCCTCCACAGATACGCAGTATTTT.

V usage is TRBV18 and J usage is TRBJ2-1; D may be TRBD2 (5 bases). Germline V gene data show CDR1 as KGHSH and CDR2 as LQKENI. The CDR3 runs to 16 residues. Trimming shortened V by 1 base and J by 3 bases, and 13 bases separated the two germline ends. As DNA, the CDR3 is TGTGCCAGCTCACCACTTCCCGGGGTTATCTACAATGAGCAGTTCTTC. This sequence encodes CASSPLPGVIYNEQFF. The full variable domain, in which reference TRBV18 and TRBJ2-1 provide the parts outside the CDR3, is NAGVMQNPRHLVRRRGQEARLRCSPMKGHSHVYWYRQLPEEGLKFMVYLQKENIIDESGMPKERFSAEFPKEGPSILRIQQVVRGDSAAYFCASSPLPGVIYNEQFFGPGTRLTVL.

The CDR3 DNA reads as TGTGCCAGCAGCCTAAGCGGGGGGAACACAGATACGCAGTATTTT. Translation gives CASSLSGGNTDTQYF. The chain has TRBV7-9 and TRBJ2-3; 9 bases fit TRBD2. The CDR3 extends over 15 amino acids. J lost 2 bases, V lost 5 bases, and 5 bases had no gene match. In germline, CDR1 is SEHNR, CDR2 FQNEAQ (reference sequence). Full variable domain (rest looked up from reference TRBV7-9 and TRBJ2-3): DTGVSQNPRHKITKRGQNVTFRCDPISEHNRLYWYRQTLGQGPEFLTYFQNEAQLEKSRLLSDRFSAERPKGSFSTLEIQRTEQGDSAMYLCASSLSGGNTDTQYFGPGTRLTVL.

This clone came up once. V gene TRBV2 combines with J gene TRBJ2-1; TRBD1 aligns across 9 bases. Germline CDR1 and CDR2: SNHLY and FYNNEI. The length of the CDR3 is 15 residues. V trimming: 6 bases; J trimming: 9 bases; junction bases outside the gene matches: 12. CDR3 sequence reads: CASSPKGTGMTEQFF. As DNA, the CDR3 is TGTGCCAGCAGCCCAAAGGGGACAGGGATGACTGAGCAGTTCTTC.

This chain uses TRBV7-2 with TRBJ2-3, with D maybe TRBD2 (5 bases). This CDR3 region has 14 residues. Looked up from germline, CDR1 is SGHTA and CDR2 is FQGNSA. V gave up 4 bases and J gave up 0 bases, with 8 bases separating them. CDR3 sequence: CASSSGGSTDTQYF. As DNA, the CDR3 is TGTGCCAGCAGCTCAGGAGGAAGCACAGATACGCAGTATTTT.

This clone was picked up a small number of times. The V and J genes are TRBV6-1 and TRBJ2-1; TRBD2 matches 7 bases. The germline gives CDR1 MNHNS, CDR2 SASEGT. V shed 8 bases, J shed 9 bases, and the junction held 7 bases outside the gene matches. The CDR3 extends over 12 amino acids. For the CDR3, the DNA is TGTGCCAGCCAACGGGGGGAAACTGAGCAGTTCTTC. Residues: CASQRGETEQFF.

This chain uses TRBV27 with TRBJ2-1, with a tentative D call TRBD2 (7 bases). V was clipped by 6 bases and J by 6 bases, with 15 bases between them. This CDR3 region has 14 residues. The germline V gene encodes CDR1 MNHEY and CDR2 SMNVEV (reference sequence). The CDR3, as DNA: TGTGCCAGCAGGAGAGGGGGGGGGACCAATGAGCAGTTCTTC. Protein sequence: CASRRGGGTNEQFF.

The V call is TRBV10-3, the J call TRBJ2-2; TRBD2 aligns across 13 bases. This CDR3 spans 18 amino acids. Losses at the gene ends were 6 bases for V and 5 bases for J; bases not matched to a gene: 12. From germline, CDR1 is ENHRY and CDR2 SYGVKD. Written as DNA, the CDR3 is TGTGCCATCAGCCTCGTTGGACTAGCGGGAGAAGGGACCGGGGAGCTGTTTTTT. As protein: CAISLVGLAGEGTGELFF.

This sequence joins TRBV30 and TRBJ1-2, with TRBD1 identical over 8 bases. There are 15 residues in the CDR3. Germline lookup yields CDR1 GTSNPN and CDR2 SVGIG (reference sequence). After removal of 8 bases from V and 5 bases from J, the junction contained 16 bases not matched to a gene. The CDR3, as DNA: TGTGCCGCCTTGGCCGGGGGCAGGGGGCTTTATGGCTACACCTTC. It translates to CAALAGGRGLYGYTF.

The CDR3 DNA sequence: TGTGCCAGCAGTGTGAAAGGAGCGGGAGGTGCAGATACGCAGTATTTT. This sequence encodes CASSVKGAGGADTQYF. This chain joins TRBV6-4 and TRBJ2-3; 9 nucleotides agree with TRBD2. The CDR3 runs to 16 residues. In germline, CDR1 is MRHNA, CDR2 SNTAGT. V was clipped by 4 bases and J by 4 bases; unmatched bases: 9.

The gene calls are TRBV27 and TRBJ1-6; no clear D. V gave up 4 bases and J gave up 5 bases, with 9 bases separating them. The CDR3 has 14 residues. CDR1 is MNHEY, CDR2 SMNVEV, per germline (reference sequence). CDR3 region: CASSWAANNSPLHF. The CDR3 coding sequence is TGTGCCAGCAGTTGGGCAGCTAATAATTCACCCCTCCACTTT.

The rearrangement joins TRBV5-8 to TRBJ2-5; 9 bases fit TRBD2. V shed 2 bases, J shed 4 bases, and the junction held 6 bases outside the gene matches. Looked up from germline, CDR1 is SGHTS and CDR2 is YDEGEE. The CDR3 is made up of 15 amino acids. The CDR3 protein is CASSFGGGARETQYF. The CDR3 DNA follows: TGTGCCAGCAGCTTCGGCGGGGGGGCGCGAGAGACCCAGTACTTC.

This chain joins TRBV7-6 and TRBJ1-1, with TRBD1 identical over 7 bases. Per the germline V gene, CDR1 is SGHVS and CDR2 is FNYEAQ. The trim removed 3 bases at V and 2 bases at J, leaving 6 bases unmatched. There are 15 residues in the CDR3. CDR3 bases: TGTGCCAGCAGCTTCAGGACAGGAGGAAACACTGAAGCTTTCTTT. It specifies CASSFRTGGNTEAFF.

The chain carries TRBV19 and TRBJ2-7; D gene ambiguous. The germline V and J ends were trimmed by 1 base and 0 bases, with 10 bases remaining between them. Germline CDR1 is LNHDA and CDR2 is SQIVND (reference sequence). The CDR3 runs 15 residues. CDR3 DNA: TGTGCCAGTAGTATAGGAGGCATTAGCTCCTACGAGCAGTACTTC. Translated: CASSIGGISSYEQYF.

The gene calls are TRBV18 and TRBJ1-1; 7 bases are shared with TRBD1. V dropped 3 bases and J dropped 4; count of bases not matched to a gene: 8. The CDR3 covers 15 residues. The germline gives CDR1 KGHSH, CDR2 LQKENI. The CDR3 DNA sequence: TGTGCCAGCTCACCGGTGAGGGGGCGAGGCACTGAAGCTTTCTTT. This gives the protein CASSPVRGRGTEAFF. Together with reference TRBV18 and TRBJ1-1, the CDR3 gives the full variable domain: NAGVMQNPRHLVRRRGQEARLRCSPMKGHSHVYWYRQLPEEGLKFMVYLQKENIIDESGMPKERFSAEFPKEGPSILRIQQVVRGDSAAYFCASSPVRGRGTEAFFGQGTRLTVV.